This paragraph reports one T cell receptor (beta chain). Some clones are missing from TCRdb's copy, which holds only in-frame ones; the method was immunoSEQ multiplex PCR. Found here are approximately 470,000 clones, about nine tenths of them singletons; the top ten hold roughly 0.72%. The data were obtained in a study of blood T cell repertoires in COVID-19. Germline V gene sequence: CDR1 SGHKS, CDR2 YYEKEE (reference sequence). This CDR3 spans 13 amino acids. V was cut by 0 bases and J by 8 bases, with 12 bases left in between. The sample consisted of PBMCs or T cells enriched from blood (not recorded which). J is TRBJ2-7 and V is TRBV5-5, with unresolved D. The receptor's source is a woman aged 18 to 35 who had recovered from COVID-19. CDR3 residues: CASSLGLLWKQYF. Written as DNA, the CDR3 is TGTGCCAGCAGCTTGGGACTCCTCTGGAAGCAGTACTTC.